The 13 T cell receptor beta chains below were found in one sample sequenced in a study of control samples from healthy donors and cancer patients. Assay: immunoSEQ multiplex PCR; the TCRdb copy retains only in-frame clones and omits some. The sample holds around 100,000 clones, about 89% seen once. The sequenced sample was PBMCs. Receptor source: a man in his sixties with lung cancer.

The V call is TRBV25-1, the J call TRBJ2-2, with TRBD2 as a possible D gene (6 bases). The CDR3 loop spans 14 amino acids. V lost 6 bases, J lost 6 bases, and 14 bases lay in between. Germline CDR1 is MGHDK and CDR2 is SYGVNS. The CDR3 loop is CASSPSGVPGELFF. The DNA of the CDR3 is TGTGCCAGCAGCCCATCGGGGGTGCCCGGGGAGCTGTTTTTT.

This chain uses TRBV2 with TRBJ1-6; D is possibly TRBD1 (6 bases). CDR3 length: 15 residues. Trimming took off 7 bases at V and 7 bases at J, with 17 bases between the two ends. Germline-derived CDR1 and CDR2 are SNHLY and FYNNEI. The CDR3 bases are TGTGCCAGCACCGAAGGGGGGGCCGGGAATTCACCCCTCCACTTT. It codes for CASTEGGAGNSPLHF.

The J gene is TRBJ2-5, the V gene TRBV29-1; TRBD1 aligns across 8 bases. With 1 base clipped from V and 4 bases from J, the junction kept 5 bases outside the gene matches. In germline, CDR1 is SQVTM, CDR2 ANQGSEA. The CDR3 consists of 14 residues. The CDR3 coding sequence is TGCAGCGTTGAAGGCAGGGGGCTGGGAGAGACCCAGTACTTC. Its translation is CSVEGRGLGETQYF.

The chain combines TRBV29-1 with TRBJ2-1; weak D call: TRBD1 (6 bases). This CDR3 contains 16 residues. Germline CDR1 SQVTM, CDR2 ANQGSEA. V was clipped by 3 bases and J by 0 bases, with 15 bases between them. The CDR3 sequence is CSVEEGTSSSYNEQFF. DNA of the CDR3: TGCAGCGTTGAGGAAGGGACATCAAGCTCCTACAATGAGCAGTTCTTC.

The V call is TRBV3-1 (or the pseudogene TRBV3-2), the J call TRBJ2-6; D is perhaps TRBD1 (7 bases). Germline CDR1 reads LGHDT; CDR2 reads YNNKEL (reference sequence). V dropped 3 bases and J dropped 0 bases, with 21 bases sitting between them. CDR3 length: 20 amino acids. CDR3: CASSQSAGGRTPSGANVLTF. In DNA, the CDR3 is TGTGCCAGCAGCCAGTCGGCAGGGGGGAGAACTCCCTCTGGGGCCAACGTCCTGACTTTC.

This clone was found a few times. This sequence joins TRBV7-3 and TRBJ2-3; D is ambiguous. Germline CDR1 is SGHTA and CDR2 is FQGTGA. The CDR3 totals 13 residues. V lost 2 bases to trimming and J lost 1 base, with 4 bases between them. The CDR3 is CASSLVGTDTQYF. CDR3 DNA: TGTGCCAGCAGCTTAGTGGGCACAGATACGCAGTATTTT.

This chain uses TRBV5-1 with TRBJ2-3; 13 nucleotides match TRBD2. This CDR3 contains 18 residues. CDR1 is SGHRS, CDR2 YFSETQ, per germline. Trimming cost V 4 bases and J 0 bases; bases outside gene matches: 8. CDR3 nucleotides: TGCGCCAGCAGCCCGGGGACTAGCGGGGTCTATAGCACAGATACGCAGTATTTT. Residues: CASSPGTSGVYSTDTQYF. The whole variable domain, filled in from reference TRBV5-1 and TRBJ2-3, reads KAGVTQTPRYLIKTRGQQVTLSCSPISGHRSVSWYQQTPGQGLQFLFEYFSETQRNKGNFPGRFSGRQFSNSRSEMNVSTLELGDSALYLCASSPGTSGVYSTDTQYFGPGTRLTVL.

The genes are TRBV4-1 and TRBJ1-2; no clear D gene. The CDR3 contains 14 residues. Germline V lookup: CDR1 MGHRA, CDR2 YSYEKL. V was pared by 0 bases and J by 3 bases, with 8 bases between. The CDR3 DNA sequence: TGCGCCAGCAGCCAAGATCTGGGCTACTATGGCTACACCTTC. Translated, it gives CASSQDLGYYGYTF.

V gene TRBV7-3 combines with J gene TRBJ2-1, with D unclear. CDR3 length: 13 amino acids. Per germline, CDR1 SGHTA and CDR2 FQGTGA. Trimming cost V 5 bases and J 5 bases, with 10 bases left between them. CDR3 region: CASSPARNNEQFF. The CDR3 DNA sequence: TGTGCCAGCAGCCCCGCCCGCAACAATGAGCAGTTCTTC. Drawing the rest from reference TRBV7-3 and TRBJ2-1, the complete variable domain is GAGVSQTPSNKVTEKGKYVELRCDPISGHTALYWYRQSLGQGPEFLIYFQGTGAADDSGLPNDRFFAVRPEGSVSTLKIQRTERGDSAVYLCASSPARNNEQFFGPGTRLTVL.

This clone showed up just once. The chain uses TRBV5-1 and TRBJ1-1; D not resolved. Germline lookup yields CDR1 SGHRS and CDR2 YFSETQ. The germline V and J ends were trimmed by 3 bases and 5 bases, with 11 bases remaining between them. The CDR3 is 13 residues long. CDR3 nucleotide sequence: TGCGCCAGCAGCTCCGATTTATCGACTGAAGCTTTCTTT. It translates to CASSSDLSTEAFF.

The chain combines TRBV7-9 with TRBJ1-5, with TRBD1 identical over 10 bases. After removal of 7 bases from V and 3 bases from J, the junction contained 9 bases not matched to a gene. Per germline, CDR1 SEHNR and CDR2 FQNEAQ (reference sequence). There are 16 residues in the CDR3. CDR3: CASTIFGQGDNQPQHF. CDR3 sequence (DNA): TGTGCCAGCACCATCTTCGGACAGGGGGACAATCAGCCCCAGCATTTT. The variable domain in full, with the rest retrieved from reference TRBV7-9 and TRBJ1-5, is DTGVSQNPRHKITKRGQNVTFRCDPISEHNRLYWYRQTLGQGPEFLTYFQNEAQLEKSRLLSDRFSAERPKGSFSTLEIQRTEQGDSAMYLCASTIFGQGDNQPQHFGDGTRLSIL.

This chain joins TRBV29-1 and TRBJ1-2, with D perhaps TRBD1 (5 bases). Germline loops: CDR1 SQVTM, CDR2 ANQGSEA. The V and J ends lost 8 bases and 3 bases respectively, with 22 bases between them. The CDR3 sequence is 15 residues long. CDR3 protein: CSIVGGVVAYYGYTF. CDR3 coding DNA: TGCAGCATAGTGGGGGGTGTTGTGGCGTACTATGGCTACACCTTC.

The rearrangement links TRBV5-1 to TRBJ2-1; D possibly corresponds to TRBD1 (6 bases). Germline V CDR1 and CDR2: SGHRS, YFSETQ. The CDR3 covers 16 residues. Trimming took 4 bases from V and 3 from J, leaving 17 bases between them. In nucleotides, the CDR3 is TGCGCCAGCAGCCTAATCTCAAGACAGGTCTACAATGAGCAGTTCTTC. It specifies CASSLISRQVYNEQFF.